These 20 T cell receptor beta chains share one sample of origin, sequenced in a study of cytomegalovirus exposure and HLA in healthy donors. The study ran its PCR with 60 Vbeta and 13 Jbeta primers. This table comes from immunoSEQ multiplex PCR, and its TCRdb copy is limited to in-frame clones, with some not included. The sample gives a few hundred thousand clones, about 80% of which show up once; approximately 8.4% is in the top ten. The sample was PBMCs. Receptors originate from a woman aged 60-70 years in good health and CMV-seropositive.

The V and J genes are TRBV19 and TRBJ2-3, with a weak D call TRBD1 (5 bases). Trimming stripped 4 bases from V and 10 bases from J, with 21 bases between. Germline V CDR1 and CDR2: LNHDA, SQIVND (reference sequence). The CDR3 loop spans 15 amino acids. The CDR3: CASSKPRTQEKAQYF. The CDR3 region has the DNA TGTGCCAGTAGTAAGCCGCGGACACAAGAGAAGGCGCAGTATTTT.

The chain is built from TRBV7-2 and TRBJ2-1; TRBD2 is a possible D gene (6 bases). V was cut by 0 bases and J by 15 bases, with 18 bases left in between. Per germline, CDR1 SGHTA and CDR2 FQGNSA. The CDR3 is 14 residues long. In DNA, the CDR3 is TGTGCCAGCAGCTTAGCCGGGAGCCGGGACCGTGGGTTCTTC. Translating gives CASSLAGSRDRGFF.

The V gene is TRBV5-1, the J gene TRBJ2-3; 9 bases line up with TRBD1. Germline CDR1 is SGHRS and CDR2 is YFSETQ. With 2 bases clipped from V and 5 bases from J, the junction kept 12 bases outside the gene matches. The CDR3 is made up of 17 amino acids. The CDR3 sequence: CASSFANGQGTLDTQYF. The DNA for the CDR3 is TGCGCCAGCAGCTTCGCCAACGGACAGGGGACATTAGATACGCAGTATTTT.

This chain links TRBV4-1 with TRBJ2-2; D is uncertain. CDR3 length: 14 residues. V lost 2 bases and J lost 2, with 6 bases in between. Germline-derived CDR1 and CDR2 are MGHRA and YSYEKL. The CDR3 nucleotides read TGCGCCAGCAGCCAACAGGATAACACCGGGGAGCTGTTTTTT. It yields the protein CASSQQDNTGELFF.

The chain has TRBV10-3 and TRBJ2-7, with TRBD2 matching 10 bases. CDR3 length equals 13 residues. The V and J ends lost 6 bases and 2 bases, in that order; junction bases with no gene match: 1. Germline V gene sequence: CDR1 ENHRY, CDR2 SYGVKD. The CDR3 region has the DNA TGTGCCATCAGAACTAGCGGGACCTACGAGCAGTACTTC. Encoded protein: CAIRTSGTYEQYF.

The chain has TRBV6-5 and TRBJ2-5; D is unclear. The CDR3 extends over 14 amino acids. V lost 2 bases to trimming and J lost 0 bases, with 7 bases between them. Per germline, CDR1 MNHEY and CDR2 SVGAGI. The CDR3 sequence is CASSYHRDQETQYF. In nucleotides, the CDR3 is TGTGCCAGCAGTTACCACCGGGACCAAGAGACCCAGTACTTC.

V gene TRBV5-4 combines with J gene TRBJ2-3; TRBD2 agrees at 9 bases. The CDR3 extends over 17 amino acids. Germline CDR1 is SGHNT and CDR2 is YYREEE (reference sequence). The ends lost 3 bases at V and 4 bases at J; junction bases unmatched: 12. For the CDR3, the DNA is TGTGCCAGCAGCTCTATGAATAGCGGGGGTCCCGCAGATACGCAGTATTTT. Amino acids: CASSSMNSGGPADTQYF. The full variable domain, with the rest looked up from reference TRBV5-4 and TRBJ2-3, is ETGVTQSPTHLIKTRGQQVTLRCSSQSGHNTVSWYQQALGQGPQFIFQYYREEENGRGNFPPRFSGLQFPNYSSELNVNALELDDSALYLCASSSMNSGGPADTQYFGPGTRLTVL.

The genes are TRBV10-3 and TRBJ1-3; 7 positions agree with TRBD1. Germline CDR1 is ENHRY and CDR2 is SYGVKD. This CDR3 is built from 15 residues. V was pared by 5 bases and J by 0 bases, with 4 bases of the junction left unmatched. This CDR3 is CAISTTGSSGNTIYF. CDR3 nucleotides: TGTGCCATCAGTACGACAGGGAGCTCTGGAAACACCATATATTTT.

The chain uses TRBV7-2 and TRBJ2-1; 9 nucleotides match TRBD2. The CDR3 has 15 amino acids. CDR1 is SGHTA and CDR2 is FQGNSA in the germline V gene. V was clipped by 6 bases and J by 7 bases; unmatched bases: 10. The CDR3 spells CASRVKGLALNEQFF. CDR3 DNA sequence: TGTGCCAGCAGAGTAAAGGGACTAGCTCTGAATGAGCAGTTCTTC.

The rearrangement joins TRBV9 to TRBJ2-1, with 9 nucleotides matching TRBD1. This CDR3 is 15 amino acids long. Trimming at V came to 0 bases and at J to 7 bases, leaving 5 bases not matched to a gene. The germline gives CDR1 SGDLS, CDR2 YYNGEE. CDR3 sequence: CASSVEQGAWNEQFF. The CDR3 region has the DNA TGTGCCAGCAGCGTAGAACAGGGGGCGTGGAATGAGCAGTTCTTC.

This clone was counted once. The V call is TRBV19, the J call TRBJ1-5; 10 bases align to TRBD1. The CDR3 runs to 13 residues. J lost 5 bases, V lost 10 bases, and 5 bases had no gene match. Germline V gene data show CDR1 as LNHDA and CDR2 as SQIVND (reference sequence). This CDR3 is CATGQGVHQPQHF. The CDR3, as DNA: TGTGCCACCGGACAGGGGGTCCATCAGCCCCAGCATTTT.

V is TRBV28 and J is TRBJ2-1; 9 nucleotides align to TRBD1. Per the germline V gene, CDR1 is MDHEN and CDR2 is SYDVKM. There are 15 residues in the CDR3. After removal of 8 bases from V and 3 bases from J, the junction contained 8 bases not matched to a gene. The CDR3: CASAPQGAYYNEQFF. The DNA of the CDR3 is TGTGCCAGCGCACCACAGGGGGCTTACTACAATGAGCAGTTCTTC.

This clone has a single count. The chain recombines TRBV28 with TRBJ1-3; D ambiguous. The DNA end favors TRBJ2-2, so the J call may be wrong. The CDR3 consists of 13 residues. Germline-derived CDR1 and CDR2 are MDHEN and SYDVKM. CDR3 amino acids: CASSPHDTGELFF. The CDR3 region has the DNA TGTGCCAGCAGTCCCCACGACACCGGGGAGCTGTTTTTT.

V and J are TRBV29-1 and TRBJ2-3; 12 nucleotides line up with TRBD2. CDR3 length: 16 amino acids. The V gene's germline CDR1 is SQVTM and CDR2 ANQGSEA. J gave up 1 base and V 4 bases, and 6 bases lay outside the gene matches. CDR3 loop: CSVGGLAGFGTDTQYF. In DNA form, the CDR3 reads TGCAGCGTTGGAGGACTAGCGGGATTTGGCACAGATACGCAGTATTTT.

The chain joins TRBV28 to TRBJ1-4; tentative D call: TRBD1 (6 bases). This CDR3 spans 14 amino acids. Trimming stripped 6 bases from V and 5 bases from J, with 13 bases between. The germline CDR1 and CDR2 sequences are MDHEN and SYDVKM. CDR3 in amino acids: CASRSGGLNEKLFF. In nucleotides, the CDR3 is TGTGCCAGCAGGTCCGGGGGGCTAAATGAAAAACTGTTTTTT.

The CDR3 loop is CASSPRTGRSEKLFF. The CDR3 coding sequence is TGTGCCAGCAGCCCCCGGACAGGGAGGAGTGAAAAACTGTTTTTT. The genes are TRBV7-9 and TRBJ1-4, with 8 bases lining up with TRBD1. The germline V gene has CDR1 SEHNR and CDR2 FQNEAQ (reference sequence). The V gene end was trimmed by 5 bases and the J gene end by 7 bases; junction bases not matched to a gene: 9. This CDR3 comprises 15 residues.

The chain couples TRBV6-5 to TRBJ2-1, with 8 nucleotides matching TRBD1. The V gene end was trimmed by 5 bases and the J gene end by 4 bases; junction bases not matched to a gene: 7. The CDR3 has 15 amino acids. CDR1 is MNHEY and CDR2 is SVGAGI in the germline V gene. This CDR3 reads CASSKPGQVYNEQFF. The CDR3 DNA follows: TGTGCCAGCAGTAAACCGGGACAGGTTTACAATGAGCAGTTCTTC.

This chain connects TRBV5-1 to TRBJ2-6; a weak D match, TRBD1 (6 bases). Germline lookup yields CDR1 SGHRS and CDR2 YFSETQ. The CDR3 is made up of 15 amino acids. Between the trimmed V and J ends, which lost 6 bases and 0 bases, there was a span of 10 bases. CDR3 DNA sequence: TGCGCCAGCAACCCACAGGGCTCTGGGGCCAACGTCCTGACTTTC. As protein: CASNPQGSGANVLTF.

The chain employs TRBV5-1 and TRBJ2-7; 7 nucleotides match TRBD1. Germline V gene data show CDR1 as SGHRS and CDR2 as YFSETQ. CDR3 length equals 14 residues. The V and J ends lost 5 bases and 5 bases, in that order; junction bases with no gene match: 10. The CDR3 loop reads CASSRRDSNNEQYF. CDR3 DNA sequence: TGCGCCAGCAGTCGCAGGGACAGCAATAACGAGCAGTACTTC.

This chain uses TRBV2 with TRBJ1-2, with D perhaps matching TRBD1 (5 bases). Trimming shortened V by 4 bases and J by 5 bases, and 11 bases separated the two germline ends. Per germline, CDR1 SNHLY and CDR2 FYNNEI. The CDR3 is 13 residues long. The CDR3 nucleotides are TGTGCCAGCAGTGGAATGGGGACTTATGGCTACACCTTC. Protein product: CASSGMGTYGYTF.